A selection of T cell receptor beta chains follows, all from one sample in a study of a mutant IDH1 vaccine in newly diagnosed glioma. Their antigen targets remain unknown. Using immunoSEQ multiplex PCR, the repertoire was profiled, and TCRdb retains in-frame clones only, with some absent. The sample records 110,000 or so clones, roughly 90% being singletons. Sequencing used PBMCs, obtained from a glioma patient whose treatment included an IDH1 peptide vaccine. All receptors derive from a woman aged 45-65 years with glioma. CDR3s include the opening cysteine and the closing phenylalanine or tryptophan. The D gene is left open where the match is weak. Clone size is not always given. Where it is, it says once, few, many or a class for expanded clones.

TGTGCCAGCAGTTCACCGGGACCCACGGAGCGCGACTACAATGAGCAGTTCTTC | CASSSPGPTERDYNEQFF | TRBV28 | . | TRBJ2-1 | .
TGTGCCAGTACCCCTGGATGGGGGGCTGTGGACATTCAGTACTTC | CASTPGWGAVDIQYF | TRBV19 | . | TRBJ2-4 | once
TGCGCCAGCAGGTGGGGGACAGGGAGCACCGGGGAGCTGTTTTTT | CASRWGTGSTGELFF | TRBV10-2 | TRBD1 | TRBJ2-2 | .
TGTGCCAGCAGTCGGGACGGATACATGAACACTGAAGCTTTCTTT | CASSRDGYMNTEAFF | TRBV4-2 | . | TRBJ1-1 | .
TGTGCCAGCAGCTTAGTTAGTAATGAAAAACTGTTTTTT | CASSLVSNEKLFF | TRBV7-2 | . | TRBJ1-4 | .
TGTGCCAGCAGTGAACTGGCTAGCGGGAGGGCACGCACCGGGGAGCTGTTTTTT | CASSELASGRARTGELFF | TRBV6-1 | TRBD2 | TRBJ2-2 | .
TGTGCCTCCGGGACAGGGCACGGTCAGCCCCAGCATTTT | CASGTGHGQPQHF | TRBV30 | TRBD1 | TRBJ1-5 | once
TGTGCCATCAGCCGAGGGGTGGCGGGTTACGAGCAGTACTTC | CAISRGVAGYEQYF | TRBV10-3 | . | TRBJ2-7 | .
TGTGCCAGCAGCTTGGGCCTGACAGGAGCAGGGTATGGGGCAGATACGCAGTATTTT | CASSLGLTGAGYGADTQYF | TRBV7-9 | . | TRBJ2-3 | once
TGTGCCAGCAGTTTAATCGGGGGTGAGCAGTACTTC | CASSLIGGEQYF | TRBV27 | . | TRBJ2-7 | .
TGTGCCTGGGACAGGGGGCGCATCTATGGCTACACCTTC | CAWDRGRIYGYTF | TRBV30 | TRBD1 | TRBJ1-2 | .
TGTGCCAGCAGCTTGGGGGCAGGGAAAGCATACAATGAGCAGTTCTTC | CASSLGAGKAYNEQFF | TRBV5-6 | . | TRBJ2-1 | .
TGTGCCAGCAGCCTCCGGCCGGGACTAGCGGGAACCGGGGAGCTGTTTTTT | CASSLRPGLAGTGELFF | TRBV6-4 | TRBD2 | TRBJ2-2 | .
TGTGCCAGCAGTGCCTCTAGCGGGGGGGCCTACGAGCAGTACTTC | CASSASSGGAYEQYF | TRBV2 | TRBD2 | TRBJ2-7 | .
TGCAGCGTTGCCCCTCTGGCGAGGTACAATGAGCAGTTCTTC | CSVAPLARYNEQFF | TRBV29-1 | . | TRBJ2-1 | .
TGTGCCAGCAGCAACTCCCCGATAAAAGGAAACACCATATATTTT | CASSNSPIKGNTIYF | TRBV6-5 | . | TRBJ1-3 | .
TGTGCCAGCAGTTTATCCAGGGCGTACGAGCAGTACTTC | CASSLSRAYEQYF | TRBV27 | . | TRBJ2-7 | .
TGTGCCAGCAGCCTCAGACAGGGGTTAGAAAATGAGCAGTTCTTC | CASSLRQGLENEQFF | TRBV11-2 | TRBD1 | TRBJ2-1 | .
TGTGCCATCAGTCCCACCCGAGCGGGAGAGTACAATGAGCAGTTCTTC | CAISPTRAGEYNEQFF | TRBV10-3 | TRBD2 | TRBJ2-1 | .
TGTGCCAGCAGCGTAGCCCGTAGCGGGAGCTACAATGAGCAGTTCTTC | CASSVARSGSYNEQFF | TRBV9 | TRBD2 | TRBJ2-1 | .
TGTGCTAGCAGCCCCGGAGGGTCCGGGGAGCTGTTTTTT | CASSPGGSGELFF | TRBV7-7 | . | TRBJ2-2 | .
TGTGCCTGGAGGGGGGGACTAGGCTCCATCGGGACCCAGTACTTC | CAWRGGLGSIGTQYF | TRBV30 | TRBD2 | TRBJ2-5 | .
TGTGCCAGCAGTTTCCTGGGGTCAGGGGGCCTCGGGCAGTTCTTC | CASSFLGSGGLGQFF | TRBV28 | TRBD1 | TRBJ2-1 | .
TGCGCCAGCAGTGACCTCTTAGGGACAACCCGTAACAATGAGCAGTTCTTC | CASSDLLGTTRNNEQFF | TRBV10-2 | . | TRBJ2-1 | .
TGTGCCAGCAGCCAAGATGGGACTTCCTATGGCTACACCTTC | CASSQDGTSYGYTF | TRBV14 | . | TRBJ1-2 | .
TGTGCCAGCAGCTTACCGGGACTACCCAACAATGAGCAGTTCTTC | CASSLPGLPNNEQFF | TRBV11-2 | TRBD2 | TRBJ2-1 | once
TGTGCCAGCAGCCATGGCAGGGCGAACATTCAGTACTTC | CASSHGRANIQYF | TRBV14 | . | TRBJ2-4 | .
TGTGCCAGCAGACCTTCATCGTCCTCTGGAAACACCATATATTTT | CASRPSSSSGNTIYF | TRBV5-5 | . | TRBJ1-3 | .
TGTGCCAGCAGCCTCTTCCCGCAGTCCTACGAGCAGTACTTC | CASSLFPQSYEQYF | TRBV5-5 | . | TRBJ2-7 | .
TGTGCCAGCTCACCGGTCCAGGGGGCTCCCGACTACGAGCAGTACTTC | CASSPVQGAPDYEQYF | TRBV18 | TRBD1 | TRBJ2-7 | .
TGTGCCAGCACCACCGGGTACGGTTCAGATACGCAGTATTTT | CASTTGYGSDTQYF | TRBV7-9 | . | TRBJ2-3 | .
TGTGCCAGCTCGAACCCAGGGGTATTGCGTGAAAAACTGTTTTTT | CASSNPGVLREKLFF | TRBV19 | . | TRBJ1-4 | .
TGTGCCAGCAGGGGACAGCTAACAACTAATGAAAAACTGTTTTTT | CASRGQLTTNEKLFF | TRBV2 | TRBD1 | TRBJ1-4 | .
TGTGCCAGCTCCCCAAGGACAACCTACTACGAGCAGTACTTC | CASSPRTTYYEQYF | TRBV18 | . | TRBJ2-7 | .
TGTGCCAGCAGTCCACGGGACAGGTCCTTCTACGAGCAGTACTTC | CASSPRDRSFYEQYF | TRBV27 | TRBD1 | TRBJ2-7 | .
TGTGCCAGCAGTTTATATAGGGACGAGGTGCCCCAGCATTTT | CASSLYRDEVPQHF | TRBV27 | . | TRBJ1-5 | .
TGCGCCAGCAGCTTGGCCGTCGGAGGACAGGGGGCGGGCGAGCAGTACTTC | CASSLAVGGQGAGEQYF | TRBV5-1 | TRBD1 | TRBJ2-7 | .
TGTGCCAGCAGTGCAGGAGCTAACACTGAAGCTTTCTTT | CASSAGANTEAFF | TRBV7-3 | . | TRBJ1-1 | .
TGTGCCAGCAGTGTCCTTTTGAGCGGGGACTACAATGAGCAGTTCTTC | CASSVLLSGDYNEQFF | TRBV2 | TRBD2 | TRBJ2-1 | .
TGTGCCATCAGTGTACAGGGGGAGAATTCACCCCTCCACTTT | CAISVQGENSPLHF | TRBV10-3 | TRBD1 | TRBJ1-6 | .
TGCGCCAGCAGCCGGAAGGTGGGTGAAGCTTTCTTT | CASSRKVGEAFF | TRBV4-1 | . | TRBJ1-1 | few
TGTGCCAGCGCCGTCGGGGGACAGGGCTTTGATGGCTACACCTTC | CASAVGGQGFDGYTF | TRBV9 | TRBD1 | TRBJ1-2 | .
TGTGCCAGCAGCGTAGTAGGAACAGGGGGCCAAGAGACCCAGTACTTC | CASSVVGTGGQETQYF | TRBV9 | TRBD1 | TRBJ2-5 | .
TGTGCCAGCAGGGAAGGGAGCAATGAGCAGTTCTTC | CASREGSNEQFF | TRBV6-1 | . | TRBJ2-1 | .
TGTGCCAGCAGCAGACTGCAAGAGACCCAGTACTTC | CASSRLQETQYF | TRBV21-1 | . | TRBJ2-5 | .
TGTGCCAGCAGTGAACCGGGACAGAACACCGGGGAGCTGTTTTTT | CASSEPGQNTGELFF | TRBV6-1 | . | TRBJ2-2 | .
TGTGCCAGCTCAAACAGCTCCTACAATGAGCAGTTCTTC | CASSNSSYNEQFF | TRBV7-3 | . | TRBJ2-1 | .
TGTGCCAGCAGTCGCCGACGGAATCAGCCCCAGCATTTT | CASSRRRNQPQHF | TRBV6-5 | . | TRBJ1-5 | .
TGTGCTAGTGGTTTGGTACTCACAAGCGAGCAGTACTTC | CASGLVLTSEQYF | TRBV12-5 | . | TRBJ2-7 | .
TGCGCCAGCAGCACCGACATCATTAGAGCTGGAAACACCATATATTTT | CASSTDIIRAGNTIYF | TRBV5-1 | . | TRBJ1-3 | .
TGTGCCACTGTCCCCGAGGGTGCCACAGATACGCAGTATTTT | CATVPEGATDTQYF | TRBV19 | . | TRBJ2-3 | .
TGTGCCAGCAGCCACCCTAGGCGTCTCTCTGGGGCCAACGTCCTGACTTTC | CASSHPRRLSGANVLTF | TRBV4-2 | . | TRBJ2-6 | .